These T cell receptor beta chains were read from a single sample in a study of T cells expressing NK-cell markers. TCRdb reprocessed the 5' RACE reads and keeps a single row for each CDR3 protein, giving no DNA. This repertoire comprises 200,000 to 300,000 distinct CDR3 sequences; its ten largest clones make up approximately 0.39%. Source material: blood T cells: a sorted CD56 or NKG2C T cell subset, CD4+ or CD8+ T cells, or bulk PBMC T cells (not recorded which). All receptors come from a man younger than 35 in good health. CDR3s include the opening cysteine and the closing phenylalanine or tryptophan. The order of the fields is V gene, CDR3 length, J gene, CDR3 protein.

v_call: TRBV4-2
cdr3_length: 17
j_call: TRBJ2-1
cdr3_aa: CASSQDGGGRHGNEQFF

v_call: TRBV30
cdr3_length: 14
j_call: TRBJ1-1
cdr3_aa: CAWSVYTGDTEAFF

v_call: TRBV7-3
cdr3_length: 20
j_call: TRBJ2-6
cdr3_aa: CASSQYGTGGIFAGANVLTF

v_call: TRBV5-1
cdr3_length: 16
j_call: TRBJ1-1
cdr3_aa: CASSKQGAELNTEAFF

v_call: TRBV6-1
cdr3_length: 16
j_call: TRBJ2-2
cdr3_aa: CASKPAGASGAGELFF

v_call: TRBV7-6
cdr3_length: 13
j_call: TRBJ2-3
cdr3_aa: CASSLLTSDTQYF

v_call: TRBV12-3/TRBV12-4
cdr3_length: 15
j_call: TRBJ2-5
cdr3_aa: CASSHRPGGGETQYF

v_call: TRBV12-3/TRBV12-4
cdr3_length: 15
j_call: TRBJ2-7
cdr3_aa: CASSPTGTARVEQYF

v_call: TRBV20-1
cdr3_length: 15
j_call: TRBJ2-5
cdr3_aa: CSARGVGEAQETQYF

v_call: TRBV24-1
cdr3_length: 16
j_call: TRBJ2-3
cdr3_aa: CATSDPGTSRTDTQYF

v_call: TRBV12-3/TRBV12-4
cdr3_length: 13
j_call: TRBJ1-2
cdr3_aa: CALGADTNYGYTF

v_call: TRBV12-3/TRBV12-4
cdr3_length: 14
j_call: TRBJ2-1
cdr3_aa: CASSPTGPWHEQFF

v_call: TRBV6-1
cdr3_length: 16
j_call: TRBJ1-3
cdr3_aa: CASRLTGVYGGNTIYF

v_call: TRBV14
cdr3_length: 13
j_call: TRBJ2-4
cdr3_aa: CASSRLDGYIQYF

v_call: TRBV9
cdr3_length: 13
j_call: TRBJ2-2
cdr3_aa: CASSRRETGELFF

v_call: TRBV20-1
cdr3_length: 15
j_call: TRBJ2-1
cdr3_aa: CSARDGQGGYNEQFF

v_call: TRBV5-1
cdr3_length: 16
j_call: TRBJ2-3
cdr3_aa: CASSTGTEPNTDTQYF

v_call: TRBV20-1
cdr3_length: 18
j_call: TRBJ2-1
cdr3_aa: CSARGATSGRDSYNEQFF

v_call: TRBV21-1
cdr3_length: 14
j_call: TRBJ1-5
cdr3_aa: CASYGDRGHQPQHF

v_call: TRBV7-2
cdr3_length: 15
j_call: TRBJ1-2
cdr3_aa: CASSSEKMTEDGYTF

v_call: TRBV5-1
cdr3_length: 11
j_call: TRBJ2-1
cdr3_aa: CASRETGGRFF